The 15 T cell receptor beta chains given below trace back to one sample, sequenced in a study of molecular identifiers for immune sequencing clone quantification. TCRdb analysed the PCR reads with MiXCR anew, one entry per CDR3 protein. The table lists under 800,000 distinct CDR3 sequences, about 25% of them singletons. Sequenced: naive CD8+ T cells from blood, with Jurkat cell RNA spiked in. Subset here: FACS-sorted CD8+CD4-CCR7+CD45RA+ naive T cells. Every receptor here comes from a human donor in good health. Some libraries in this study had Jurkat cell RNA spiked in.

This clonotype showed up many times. Written as DNA, the CDR3 is TGCGCCAGCAGCCAAGATCCCGGGGTACGAACAGATACGCAGTATTTT. Residues: CASSQDPGVRTDTQYF. V usage is TRBV4-1 and J usage is TRBJ2-3; D possibly corresponds to TRBD2 (5 bases). The V end was cut by 0 bases, the J end by 3 bases, with 13 bases between. This CDR3 is 16 amino acids long. The V gene's germline CDR1 is MGHRA and CDR2 YSYEKL.

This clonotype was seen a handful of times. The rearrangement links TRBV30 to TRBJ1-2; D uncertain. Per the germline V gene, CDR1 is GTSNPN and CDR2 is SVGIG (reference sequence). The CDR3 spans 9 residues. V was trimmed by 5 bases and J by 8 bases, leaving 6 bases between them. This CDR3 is CAWLDGYTF. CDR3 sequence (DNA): TGTGCCTGGCTGGACGGCTACACCTTC.

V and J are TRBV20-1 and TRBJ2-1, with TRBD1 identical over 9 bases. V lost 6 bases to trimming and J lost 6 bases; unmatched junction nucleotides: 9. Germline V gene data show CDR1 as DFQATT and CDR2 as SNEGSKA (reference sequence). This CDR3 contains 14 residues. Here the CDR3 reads CSADRGGLFNEQFF. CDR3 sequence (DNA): TGCAGTGCAGACAGGGGGGGGCTTTTCAATGAGCAGTTCTTC.

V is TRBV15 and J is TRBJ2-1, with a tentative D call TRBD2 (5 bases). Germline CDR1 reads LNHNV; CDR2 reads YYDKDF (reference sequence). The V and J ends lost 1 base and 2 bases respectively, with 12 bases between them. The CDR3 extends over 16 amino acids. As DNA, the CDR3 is TGTGCCACCAGCAGAGTGCAGCGCGGGCCCTACAATGAGCAGTTCTTC. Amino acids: CATSRVQRGPYNEQFF. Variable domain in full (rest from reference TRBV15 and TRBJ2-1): DAMVIQNPRYQVTQFGKPVTLSCSQTLNHNVMYWYQQKSSQAPKLLFHYYDKDFNNEADTPDNFQSRRPNTSFCFLDIRSPGLGDTAMYLCATSRVQRGPYNEQFFGPGTRLTVL.

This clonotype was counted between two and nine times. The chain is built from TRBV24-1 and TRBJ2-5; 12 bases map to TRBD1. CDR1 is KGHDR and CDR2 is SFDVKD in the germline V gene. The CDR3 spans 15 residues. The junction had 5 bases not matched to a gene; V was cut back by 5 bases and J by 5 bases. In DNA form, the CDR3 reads TGTGCCACCAGTGTAGGGACAGGGGGCCGGGAGACCCAGTACTTC. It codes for CATSVGTGGRETQYF.

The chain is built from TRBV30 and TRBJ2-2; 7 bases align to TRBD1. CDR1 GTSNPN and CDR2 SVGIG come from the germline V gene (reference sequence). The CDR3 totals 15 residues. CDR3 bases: TGTTCCCACGATCCGGACAGGCGTAGAACCGGGGAGCTGTTTTTT. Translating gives CSHDPDRRRTGELFF.

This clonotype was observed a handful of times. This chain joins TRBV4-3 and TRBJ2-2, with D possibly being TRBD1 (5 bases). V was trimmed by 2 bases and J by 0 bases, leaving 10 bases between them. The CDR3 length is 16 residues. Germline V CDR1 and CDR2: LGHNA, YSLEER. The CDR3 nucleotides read TGCGCCAGCAGCCAATCGAGGACAACGAACACCGGGGAGCTGTTTTTT. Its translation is CASSQSRTTNTGELFF.

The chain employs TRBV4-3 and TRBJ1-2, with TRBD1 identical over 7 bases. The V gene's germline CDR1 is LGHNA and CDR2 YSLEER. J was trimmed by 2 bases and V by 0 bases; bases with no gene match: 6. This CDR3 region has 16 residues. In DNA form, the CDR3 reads TGCGCCAGCAGCCAAGATAACAGGGGCCCAAACTATGGCTACACCTTC. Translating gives CASSQDNRGPNYGYTF.

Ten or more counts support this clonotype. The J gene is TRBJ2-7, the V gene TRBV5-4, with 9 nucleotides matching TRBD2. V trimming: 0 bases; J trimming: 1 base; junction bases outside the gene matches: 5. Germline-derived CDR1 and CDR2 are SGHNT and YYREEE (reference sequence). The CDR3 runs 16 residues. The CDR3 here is CASSLVSGGRSYEQYF. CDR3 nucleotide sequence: TGTGCCAGCAGCTTGGTTAGCGGGGGCCGTTCCTACGAGCAGTACTTC.

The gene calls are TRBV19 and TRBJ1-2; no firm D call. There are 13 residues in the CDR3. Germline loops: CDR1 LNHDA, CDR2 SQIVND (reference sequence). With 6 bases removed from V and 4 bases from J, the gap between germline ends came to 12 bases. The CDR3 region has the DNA TGTGCCAGTAGATTCCCCGGAGGCTATGGCTACACCTTC. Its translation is CASRFPGGYGYTF.

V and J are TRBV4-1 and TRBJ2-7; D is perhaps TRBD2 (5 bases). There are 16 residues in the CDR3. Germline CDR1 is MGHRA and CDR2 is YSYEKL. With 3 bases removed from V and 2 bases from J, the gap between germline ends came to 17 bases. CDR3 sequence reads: CASSHLSSDGTYEQYF. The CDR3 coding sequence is TGCGCCAGCAGCCACCTATCCTCGGACGGGACCTACGAGCAGTACTTC.

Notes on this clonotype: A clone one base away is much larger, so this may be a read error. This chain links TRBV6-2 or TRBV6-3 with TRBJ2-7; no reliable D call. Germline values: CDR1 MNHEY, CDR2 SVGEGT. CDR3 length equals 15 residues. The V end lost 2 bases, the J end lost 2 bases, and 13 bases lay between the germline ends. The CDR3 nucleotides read TGTGCCAGCAGTTACGGTACTATTAGACCCTACGAGCAGTACTTC. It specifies CASSYGTIRPYEQYF.

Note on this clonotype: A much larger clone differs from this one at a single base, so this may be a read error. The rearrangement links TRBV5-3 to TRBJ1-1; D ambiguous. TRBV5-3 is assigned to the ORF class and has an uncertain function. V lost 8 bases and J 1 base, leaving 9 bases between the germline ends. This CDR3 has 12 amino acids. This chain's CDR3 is CASNWENTEAFF. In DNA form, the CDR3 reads TGTGCCAGCAACTGGGAGAACACTGAAGCTTTCTTT.

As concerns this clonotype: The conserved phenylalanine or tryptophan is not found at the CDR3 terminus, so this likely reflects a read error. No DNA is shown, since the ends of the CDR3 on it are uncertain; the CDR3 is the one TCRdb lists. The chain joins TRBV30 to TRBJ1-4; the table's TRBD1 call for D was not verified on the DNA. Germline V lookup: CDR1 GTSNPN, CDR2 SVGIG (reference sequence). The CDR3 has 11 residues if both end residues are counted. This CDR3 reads CAWSGGPMVFL.

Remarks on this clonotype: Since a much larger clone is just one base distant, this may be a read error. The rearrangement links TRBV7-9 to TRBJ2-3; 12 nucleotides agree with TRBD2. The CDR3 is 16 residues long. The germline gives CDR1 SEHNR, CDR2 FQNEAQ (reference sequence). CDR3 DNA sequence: TGTGCCATCAGCCTATCTAGCGGGAGGGCCTCAGATACGCAGTATTTT. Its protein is CAISLSSGRASDTQYF.